These T cell receptor beta chains were read from a single sample in a study of blood T cell repertoires in COVID-19. TCRdb's table, derived via immunoSEQ multiplex PCR, lists solely in-frame clones and lacks some. The sample includes roughly 310,000 clones, around 87% of them seen just once. The sequenced material came from peripheral blood. The source of these receptors is a woman between 45 and 60 years old with active or convalescent COVID-19. CDR3s include the opening cysteine and the closing phenylalanine or tryptophan. Rows give clone size only sometimes, using once, few, many, or a class for an expanded clone.

V	size	CDR3
TRBV3-1/TRBV3-2	NA	CASSLAGGGEQFF
TRBV4-3	NA	CASSQSWGQLAGNTIYF
TRBV5-1	once	CASSLTASSGNTIYF
TRBV3-1/TRBV3-2	NA	CASSQVGLAAEQYF
TRBV3-1/TRBV3-2	once	CASSHWGEEDTEAFF
TRBV30	NA	CAWSTGTDQPQHF
TRBV6-6	NA	CASSITDTQYF
TRBV30	NA	CAWTSSGTYNEQFF
TRBV7-8	NA	CASSLQGPLQPQHF
TRBV2	NA	CASSEAIRGGYTF
TRBV12-3/TRBV12-4	NA	CATRTGQGYTF
TRBV6-5	NA	CASTSGGSSGNTIYF
TRBV7-2	NA	CASSLARVRTYNSPLHF
TRBV7-9	NA	CASSRGQGAYEQYF
TRBV10-1	NA	CASPELRQGRRQPQHF
TRBV7-2	NA	CASSSHRGNQPQHF
TRBV29-1	few	CSVGRQGNEKLFF
TRBV25-1	NA	CASSELRGNTEAFF
TRBV4-1	NA	CASSPTGTGNEKLFF
TRBV19	NA	CASSISRGAQTLANEQFF
TRBV7-2	NA	CASSFLTSGAGELFF
TRBV5-1	NA	CASSWTSGEQYF
TRBV15	NA	CATSIDGQVFEQYF
TRBV5-1	NA	CASAGDRAYEQYF